This T cell receptor beta chain comes out of a study of monozygotic twins with inflammatory bowel disease. General observations from the study: Inverse Simpson values showed less TCRbeta diversity in IBD patients than in their healthy co-twins.

Turning to this clonotype: The antigen is unknown.

Making each TCR library took 3,500 to 4,500 ng of total RNA. TCRdb reprocessed the 5' RACE reads, with one entry per CDR3 protein and no DNA. This table lists 400,000 to 500,000 distinct CDR3 sequences. Staff drew a roughly 2.5 ml blood sample from each donor. Germline assignment: CDR1 MNHNS and CDR2 SASEGT. The CDR3 length is 14 residues. Sequences were obtained from blood. This rearrangement joins TRBV6-1 to TRBJ2-7; TCRdb selects TRBD1, and the lack of DNA leaves this call unchecked. The source is a human donor with ulcerative colitis or Crohn's disease, or a healthy co-twin of an affected twin (not recorded which). The chain's CDR3 is CASSRDRGQYEQYF.